Shown below are 17 T cell receptor beta chains from a single sample sequenced in a study of vaccination and CD4 T cells after COVID-19. These receptors are not linked to any known antigen. Noted treatment: roughly 10-day PBMC culture with coronavirus spike peptide pools or control peptides (ViraFEST assay). Sequencing of DNA taken from cultured CD4+ T cells relied on the Oncomine TCR Beta short-read assay. Each CDR3 protein gets one entry after TCRdb re-called the PCR reads with MiXCR. Of about 10,000 distinct CDR3 sequences listed, under 75% are singletons. The material sequenced was CD4+ T cells from blood, cultured in vitro. These receptors all come from a human donor who had recovered from COVID-19.

V is TRBV20-1 and J is TRBJ2-3, with 7 bases that match TRBD2. The CDR3 length is 19 residues. In germline, CDR1 is DFQATT, CDR2 SNEGSKA (reference sequence). The trim removed 5 bases at V and 1 base at J, leaving 21 bases unmatched. CDR3 in DNA: TGCAGTGCTGGCTCTGGTCCTAGCGGTCTCCTTGGGGGCACAGATACGCAGTATTTT. It encodes CSAGSGPSGLLGGTDTQYF.

This chain links TRBV19 with TRBJ1-2; D is unclear. CDR3 length: 15 residues. V was pared by 3 bases and J by 4 bases, with 15 bases between. Germline V lookup: CDR1 LNHDA, CDR2 SQIVND (reference sequence). CDR3 residues: CASSIGPGEGYGYTF. DNA of the CDR3: TGTGCCAGTAGTATCGGGCCCGGGGAGGGCTATGGCTACACCTTC.

This chain connects TRBV7-6 to TRBJ2-7, with 9 bases identical to TRBD1. Losses at the gene ends were 5 bases for V and 6 bases for J; bases not matched to a gene: 8. The CDR3 consists of 14 residues. The germline CDR1 and CDR2 sequences are SGHVS and FNYEAQ. CDR3 sequence reads: CASSPGTGSGEQYF. CDR3 DNA: TGTGCCAGCAGCCCCGGGACAGGGTCGGGCGAGCAGTACTTC.

This chain links TRBV12-3 or TRBV12-4 with TRBJ1-5; TRBD1 is a possible D gene (5 bases). V lost 2 bases, J lost 4 bases, and 6 bases lay in between. This CDR3 comprises 13 residues. Here the CDR3 reads CASSLWGNQPQHF. CDR3 nucleotides: TGTGCCAGCAGTTTATGGGGGAATCAGCCCCAGCATTTT.

As concerns this clonotype: A junction end diverges from the germline sequence, so it may reflect a read error. The chain recombines TRBV7-9 with TRBJ1-2; 9 bases agree with TRBD1. This CDR3 spans 12 amino acids. The germline V gene encodes CDR1 SEHNR and CDR2 FQNEAQ (reference sequence). DNA for the CDR3: TGTGCCAGCAGCTTAAGCACAGGGGGCCGAAGGTTC. This gives the protein CASSLSTGGRRF.

The gene calls are TRBV19 and TRBJ1-2; D perhaps matches TRBD1 (6 bases). The CDR3 has 15 residues. Germline V CDR1 and CDR2: LNHDA, SQIVND (reference sequence). V was trimmed by 4 bases and J by 0 bases, leaving 12 bases between them. As DNA, the CDR3 is TGTGCCAGTAGTAATCAACAGGGATCTAACTATGGCTACACCTTC. Translation gives CASSNQQGSNYGYTF.

V and J are TRBV2 and TRBJ1-1; a weak D match, TRBD1 (6 bases). The germline gives CDR1 SNHLY, CDR2 FYNNEI. V shed 4 bases and J shed 6 bases, with 15 bases lying between them. This CDR3 has 14 residues. CDR3 in DNA: TGTGCCAGCAGTGGGAGGGGGGGCGCGGCTGAAGCTTTCTTT. Protein product: CASSGRGGAAEAFF.

This clonotype has a single count. V gene TRBV6-1 combines with J gene TRBJ1-1; TRBD1 is a possible D gene (5 bases). In germline, CDR1 is MNHNS, CDR2 SASEGT. This CDR3 has 13 residues. The germline V and J ends were trimmed by 8 bases and 3 bases, with 13 bases remaining between them. CDR3 nucleotide sequence: TGTGCCAGCGGGGCTGGGACGCACACTGAAGCTTTCTTT. Protein sequence: CASGAGTHTEAFF.

V gene TRBV15 combines with J gene TRBJ1-6; unclear D gene. The germline gives CDR1 LNHNV, CDR2 YYDKDF (reference sequence). Trimming left V 1 base short and J 7 bases short, with 5 bases between. This CDR3 has 13 amino acids. CDR3 nucleotide sequence: TGTGCCACCAGCAGAGGGAGGAATTCACCCCTCCACTTT. This encodes CATSRGRNSPLHF.

This chain connects TRBV5-1 to TRBJ2-1; 7 bases fit TRBD1. V shed 3 bases, J shed 10 bases, and the junction held 1 base outside the gene matches. CDR1 is SGHRS and CDR2 is YFSETQ in the germline V gene. The CDR3 has 11 residues. The chain's CDR3 is CASSSDREQFF. The CDR3 DNA follows: TGCGCCAGCAGCTCGGACAGGGAGCAGTTCTTC.

The chain couples TRBV20-1 to TRBJ2-3; D might be TRBD2 (7 bases). Per the germline V gene, CDR1 is DFQATT and CDR2 is SNEGSKA (reference sequence). Trimming removed 0 bases at V and 4 bases at J, with 11 bases between. This CDR3 spans 14 amino acids. The CDR3 DNA is TGCAGTGCTAGAGATGGGGGGGCCCCAGATACGCAGTATTTT. This gives the protein CSARDGGAPDTQYF.

The V gene is TRBV27, the J gene TRBJ1-6, with a weak D call TRBD1 (6 bases). The CDR3 consists of 14 residues. V lost 4 bases, J lost 9 bases, and 13 bases lay in between. Per the germline V gene, CDR1 is MNHEY and CDR2 is SMNVEV (reference sequence). The CDR3 DNA sequence: TGTGCCAGCAGTTCAGGGGAACTCACTTCACCCCTCCACTTT. As protein: CASSSGELTSPLHF.

The chain carries TRBV7-6 and TRBJ2-3, with 9 bases identical to TRBD2. Trimming at V came to 0 bases and at J to 4 bases, leaving 5 bases not matched to a gene. The CDR3 is 16 residues long. Per germline, CDR1 SGHVS and CDR2 FNYEAQ. The CDR3 region has the DNA TGTGCCAGCAGCTTAGCTGCTAGCGGGATGTCAGATACGCAGTATTTT. Amino acids: CASSLAASGMSDTQYF.

The chain uses TRBV7-8 and TRBJ2-5; 7 positions agree with TRBD1. After removal of 4 bases from V and 5 bases from J, the junction contained 4 bases not matched to a gene. The CDR3 runs 13 residues. Germline CDR1 SGHVS, CDR2 FQNEAQ. The CDR3: CASSYDRVETQYF. DNA of the CDR3: TGTGCCAGCAGCTACGACAGGGTGGAGACCCAGTACTTC.

This chain uses TRBV20-1 with TRBJ1-1; D possibly corresponds to TRBD1 (5 bases). Germline CDR1 is DFQATT and CDR2 is SNEGSKA (reference sequence). The V end was cut by 0 bases, the J end by 5 bases, with 13 bases between. The CDR3 runs to 14 residues. The DNA of the CDR3 is TGCAGTGCTAGAGATTTCGGGGCTCGGACTGAAGCTTTCTTT. Protein sequence: CSARDFGARTEAFF.

This chain uses TRBV6-2 or TRBV6-3 with TRBJ2-3; D perhaps matches TRBD1 (6 bases). Germline CDR1 reads MNHEY; CDR2 reads SVGEGT. The CDR3 sequence is 13 residues long. The V and J ends lost 11 bases and 1 base respectively, with 13 bases between them. The CDR3 DNA follows: TGTGCCCTCCGGGACACCCGCACAGATACGCAGTATTTT. This translates into CALRDTRTDTQYF.

The rearrangement uses TRBV6-1 and TRBJ1-1; 7 bases align to TRBD1. The CDR3 runs to 14 residues. V gave up 5 bases and J gave up 2 bases; unmatched junction bases: 5. The germline V gene has CDR1 MNHNS and CDR2 SASEGT. The CDR3 DNA reads as TGTGCCAGCAGTCTCGACAGGGTAAACACTGAAGCTTTCTTT. Residues: CASSLDRVNTEAFF.